This note documents a single TCR beta chain sequence. The length of the CDR3 is 12 residues. V gave up 8 bases and J gave up 5 bases, with 12 bases separating them. Germline V CDR1 and CDR2: KGHSH, LQKENI. From about 400 ng of RNA, a library with molecular barcoded alpha/delta and beta/gamma adaptors was made. Via MiXCR, TCRdb re-called the reads, giving one row per CDR3 protein. The data hold 50,000 to 65,000 distinct CDR3 sequences, with roughly 18% observed a single time. This sample was taken from a study of read filtering for tumor transcriptome and immune sequencing. Sequenced input: a population of CD138-negative cells sorted from bone marrow. The receptor comes from a donor over 35 with multiple myeloma. The chain has TRBV18 and TRBJ2-5, with D possibly being TRBD2 (5 bases). CDR3 sequence (DNA): TGTGCCAGCAGCCCACGCGGGGAGACCCAGTACTTC. This gives the protein CASSPRGETQYF. The variable domain in full, with the rest retrieved from reference TRBV18 and TRBJ2-5, is NAGVMQNPRHLVRRRGQEARLRCSPMKGHSHVYWYRQLPEEGLKFMVYLQKENIIDESGMPKERFSAEFPKEGPSILRIQQVVRGDSAAYFCASSPRGETQYFGPGTRLLVL.